A selection of T cell receptor beta chains follows, all from one sample in a study of CD8 T cells in ankylosing spondylitis. TCRdb used MiXCR to reprocess the 5' RACE reads, holding one entry per CDR3 protein. The sample includes some 700,000 distinct CDR3 sequences, around 20% seen only once; the top ten take around 20%. Sequencing used blood, either unsorted or a sorted T cell fraction (not recorded which). The origin of the receptors is a male donor with ankylosing spondylitis. Each CDR3 is given with its conserved first and last residue. A D gene is named only where the DNA matches it firmly. Clone size appears in some rows only: once, few, many, or a class for an expanded clone.

J gene: TRBJ2-1; clone size: -; V gene: TRBV5-5; D gene: TRBD2; CDR3 protein: CASSSPGLAVEQFF; CDR3 DNA: TGTGCCAGCAGCTCCCCGGGACTAGCGGTCGAGCAGTTCTTC
J gene: TRBJ2-7; clone size: many; V gene: TRBV12-3/TRBV12-4; D gene: -; CDR3 protein: CASSLRLAYEQYF; CDR3 DNA: TGTGCCAGCAGTTTACGACTAGCCTACGAGCAGTACTTC
J gene: TRBJ1-5; clone size: few; V gene: TRBV5-1; D gene: -; CDR3 protein: CASSPGTVSNQPQHF; CDR3 DNA: TGCGCCAGCAGCCCCGGCACCGTCAGCAATCAGCCCCAGCATTTT
J gene: TRBJ1-3; clone size: many; V gene: TRBV12-3/TRBV12-4; D gene: TRBD1; CDR3 protein: CASGRQGAVNSGNTIYF; CDR3 DNA: TGTGCCAGCGGACGACAGGGAGCCGTCAATTCTGGAAACACCATATATTTT
J gene: TRBJ1-5; clone size: -; V gene: TRBV15; D gene: -; CDR3 protein: CATSRGGNSNQPQHF; CDR3 DNA: TGTGCCACCAGCAGAGGAGGGAATAGCAATCAGCCCCAGCATTTT
J gene: TRBJ1-2; clone size: -; V gene: TRBV5-1; D gene: -; CDR3 protein: CASGRRRGIGYTF; CDR3 DNA: TGCGCCAGCGGCCGGCGTAGGGGGATTGGCTACACCTTC
J gene: TRBJ1-6; clone size: many; V gene: TRBV12-3/TRBV12-4; D gene: -; CDR3 protein: CASSLALGNSPLHF; CDR3 DNA: TGTGCCAGCAGTTTAGCATTGGGTAATTCACCCCTCCACTTT
J gene: TRBJ1-1; clone size: few; V gene: TRBV20-1; D gene: -; CDR3 protein: CSARGRTQTEAFF; CDR3 DNA: TGCAGTGCTAGAGGGAGGACTCAAACTGAAGCTTTCTTT
J gene: TRBJ2-1; clone size: -; V gene: TRBV6-6; D gene: -; CDR3 protein: CASSYTLRDEQFF; CDR3 DNA: TGTGCCAGCAGTTACACCCTGCGGGATGAGCAGTTCTTC
J gene: TRBJ2-2; clone size: -; V gene: TRBV18; D gene: -; CDR3 protein: CASSPQGSNTGELFF; CDR3 DNA: TGTGCCAGCTCACCACAGGGCTCGAACACCGGGGAGCTGTTTTTT
J gene: TRBJ2-5; clone size: few; V gene: TRBV7-2; D gene: TRBD2; CDR3 protein: CASSRTSEETQYF; CDR3 DNA: TGTGCCAGCAGCCGGACTAGCGAGGAGACCCAGTACTTC
J gene: TRBJ2-1; clone size: -; V gene: TRBV29-1; D gene: -; CDR3 protein: CSVLVYEQFF; CDR3 DNA: TGCAGCGTTCTGGTTTATGAGCAGTTCTTC
J gene: TRBJ2-3; clone size: -; V gene: TRBV4-2; D gene: TRBD2; CDR3 protein: CAAREGSTDTQYF; CDR3 DNA: TGTGCCGCCCGGGAGGGTAGCACAGATACGCAGTATTTT
J gene: TRBJ1-1; clone size: -; V gene: TRBV12-3/TRBV12-4; D gene: -; CDR3 protein: CASSRGGWNTEAFF; CDR3 DNA: TGTGCCAGCAGCCGAGGGGGTTGGAACACTGAAGCTTTCTTT
J gene: TRBJ2-3; clone size: -; V gene: TRBV7-2; D gene: TRBD1; CDR3 protein: CASRPKGQGADTQYF; CDR3 DNA: TGTGCCAGCAGACCAAAGGGACAGGGGGCGGATACGCAGTATTTT
J gene: TRBJ2-1; clone size: many; V gene: TRBV12-3/TRBV12-4; D gene: -; CDR3 protein: CASSLPLDNEQFF; CDR3 DNA: TGTGCCAGCAGTTTACCCCTCGACAATGAGCAGTTCTTC
J gene: TRBJ1-1; clone size: -; V gene: TRBV20-1; D gene: -; CDR3 protein: CSARDPGGKGTEAFF; CDR3 DNA: TGCAGTGCTAGAGATCCCGGGGGCAAAGGCACTGAAGCTTTCTTT
J gene: TRBJ2-4; clone size: few; V gene: TRBV12-3/TRBV12-4; D gene: TRBD2; CDR3 protein: CASTKTGTSGIFGQYF; CDR3 DNA: TGTGCCAGCACCAAGACCGGGACTAGCGGGATATTCGGTCAGTACTTC
J gene: TRBJ2-2; clone size: -; V gene: TRBV5-5; D gene: TRBD2; CDR3 protein: CASSYLSGGPLTGELFF; CDR3 DNA: TGTGCCAGCAGCTATCTTAGCGGGGGGCCTCTTACCGGGGAGCTGTTTTTT
J gene: TRBJ2-3; clone size: few; V gene: TRBV3-1; D gene: -; CDR3 protein: CASSHEIGQGTDTQYF; CDR3 DNA: TGTGCCAGCAGCCACGAGATTGGGCAGGGCACAGATACGCAGTATTTT
J gene: TRBJ1-2; clone size: many; V gene: TRBV4-1; D gene: TRBD1; CDR3 protein: CASSPRTGDAYGYTF; CDR3 DNA: TGCGCCAGCAGCCCTAGGACAGGCGACGCCTATGGCTACACCTTC
J gene: TRBJ2-7; clone size: few; V gene: TRBV28; D gene: TRBD2; CDR3 protein: CASRREGPYEQYF; CDR3 DNA: TGTGCCAGCAGGCGGGAGGGCCCCTACGAGCAGTACTTC
J gene: TRBJ2-3; clone size: few; V gene: TRBV12-3/TRBV12-4; D gene: -; CDR3 protein: CASSLWPGSRDTQYF; CDR3 DNA: TGTGCCAGCAGTCTCTGGCCAGGGTCAAGAGATACGCAGTATTTT
J gene: TRBJ1-6; clone size: once; V gene: TRBV5-1; D gene: TRBD1; CDR3 protein: CASTPTGEDTPLHF; CDR3 DNA: TGCGCCAGCACCCCAACAGGGGAGGATACACCCCTCCACTTT
J gene: TRBJ1-2; clone size: -; V gene: TRBV7-9; D gene: -; CDR3 protein: CASSYPNGQGYTF; CDR3 DNA: TGTGCCAGCAGCTACCCAAACGGACAGGGCTACACCTTC
J gene: TRBJ2-7; clone size: once; V gene: TRBV5-4; D gene: TRBD2; CDR3 protein: CASSFDPSGIYEQYF; CDR3 DNA: TGTGCCAGCAGCTTTGATCCTAGCGGGATTTACGAGCAGTACTTC
J gene: TRBJ1-2; clone size: few; V gene: TRBV5-1; D gene: TRBD1; CDR3 protein: CASSQTGLASGYGYTF; CDR3 DNA: TGCGCCAGCAGCCAGACAGGGCTTGCCTCCGGCTATGGCTACACCTTC
J gene: TRBJ1-1; clone size: few; V gene: TRBV27; D gene: -; CDR3 protein: CASSYIVDTEAFF; CDR3 DNA: TGTGCCAGCAGTTATATAGTGGACACTGAAGCTTTCTTT
J gene: TRBJ2-3; clone size: -; V gene: TRBV6-1; D gene: TRBD1; CDR3 protein: CASSLDRARRTDTQYF; CDR3 DNA: TGTGCCAGCAGTCTAGACAGGGCGAGACGCACAGATACGCAGTATTTT
J gene: TRBJ2-4; clone size: few; V gene: TRBV20-1; D gene: -; CDR3 protein: CSASLSAKNIQYF; CDR3 DNA: TGCAGTGCTAGTCTCAGCGCCAAAAACATTCAGTACTTC
J gene: TRBJ2-7; clone size: -; V gene: TRBV20-1; D gene: -; CDR3 protein: CSAPEALRGSYEQYF; CDR3 DNA: TGCAGTGCTCCTGAGGCCCTGAGGGGCTCCTACGAGCAGTACTTC
J gene: TRBJ1-2; clone size: -; V gene: TRBV5-1; D gene: TRBD1; CDR3 protein: CASSLDQGGEDTF; CDR3 DNA: TGCGCCAGCAGCTTGGACCAGGGGGGCGAAGACACCTTC
J gene: TRBJ2-3; clone size: many; V gene: TRBV7-9; D gene: -; CDR3 protein: CASSSPLDPDTQYF; CDR3 DNA: TGTGCCAGCAGCTCACCACTAGATCCAGATACGCAGTATTTT
J gene: TRBJ2-7; clone size: -; V gene: TRBV7-9; D gene: TRBD1; CDR3 protein: CASSGTERAYEQYF; CDR3 DNA: TGTGCCAGCAGCGGGACAGAAAGAGCCTACGAGCAGTACTTC
J gene: TRBJ2-1; clone size: once; V gene: TRBV4-2; D gene: TRBD1; CDR3 protein: CASSQGLGQGQNEQFF; CDR3 DNA: TGTGCCAGCAGCCAAGGCCTTGGACAGGGTCAAAATGAGCAGTTCTTC
J gene: TRBJ1-2; clone size: few; V gene: TRBV6-5; D gene: TRBD1; CDR3 protein: CASSYPTQGALHGYTF; CDR3 DNA: TGTGCCAGCAGTTACCCGACACAGGGGGCACTACATGGCTACACCTTC
J gene: TRBJ2-7; clone size: many; V gene: TRBV12-3/TRBV12-4; D gene: -; CDR3 protein: CASSSGTYEQYF; CDR3 DNA: TGTGCCAGCAGTAGTGGGACCTACGAGCAGTACTTC
J gene: TRBJ2-1; clone size: -; V gene: TRBV7-9; D gene: TRBD1; CDR3 protein: CASSFTLGQLDNEQFF; CDR3 DNA: TGTGCCAGCAGCTTCACGTTGGGACAGCTAGACAATGAGCAGTTCTTC
J gene: TRBJ2-3; clone size: few; V gene: TRBV6-2/TRBV6-3; D gene: -; CDR3 protein: CASSRLRDTDTQYF; CDR3 DNA: TGTGCCAGCAGCCGACTCCGGGACACAGATACGCAGTATTTT
J gene: TRBJ2-3; clone size: -; V gene: TRBV30; D gene: -; CDR3 protein: CAWSAPPADTQYF; CDR3 DNA: TGTGCCTGGAGTGCTCCCCCCGCGGATACGCAGTATTTT
J gene: TRBJ2-3; clone size: few; V gene: TRBV5-6; D gene: TRBD2; CDR3 protein: CASSFGTSGGLDTQYF; CDR3 DNA: TGTGCCAGCAGCTTCGGGACTAGCGGGGGATTAGATACGCAGTATTTT
J gene: TRBJ2-2; clone size: many; V gene: TRBV7-9; D gene: TRBD1; CDR3 protein: CASSPRTGRFKTGELFF; CDR3 DNA: TGTGCCAGCAGCCCCCGGACAGGGCGATTCAAGACCGGGGAGCTGTTTTTT
J gene: TRBJ2-3; clone size: -; V gene: TRBV7-8; D gene: -; CDR3 protein: CASSQDGGGLHTDTQYF; CDR3 DNA: TGTGCCAGCAGTCAAGATGGGGGGGGCCTTCACACAGATACGCAGTATTTT
J gene: TRBJ2-3; clone size: few; V gene: TRBV12-3/TRBV12-4; D gene: -; CDR3 protein: CASSLWGSRQDTQYF; CDR3 DNA: TGTGCCAGCAGTTTATGGGGGTCACGTCAAGATACGCAGTATTTT
J gene: TRBJ2-7; clone size: -; V gene: TRBV4-3; D gene: -; CDR3 protein: CASSWDTLNEQYF; CDR3 DNA: TGCGCCAGCAGCTGGGACACACTAAACGAGCAGTACTTC
J gene: TRBJ1-1; clone size: -; V gene: TRBV4-2; D gene: -; CDR3 protein: CASSREIGANTEAFF; CDR3 DNA: TGTGCCAGCAGCCGCGAGATAGGGGCCAACACTGAAGCTTTCTTT
J gene: TRBJ1-1; clone size: -; V gene: TRBV20-1; D gene: -; CDR3 protein: CSARVTGMNTEAFF; CDR3 DNA: TGCAGTGCTAGGGTTACAGGGATGAACACTGAAGCTTTCTTT
J gene: TRBJ2-3; clone size: few; V gene: TRBV24-1; D gene: -; CDR3 protein: CATSEGLGQPEANTQYF; CDR3 DNA: TGTGCCACCAGTGAGGGGCTAGGGCAGCCGGAGGCCAATACGCAGTATTTT
J gene: TRBJ2-7; clone size: few; V gene: TRBV3-1; D gene: -; CDR3 protein: CASSPITTRARKVVYEQYF; CDR3 DNA: TGTGCCAGCAGCCCCATCACGACCCGGGCGCGGAAGGTTGTGTACGAGCAGTACTTC
J gene: TRBJ1-1; clone size: few; V gene: TRBV12-5; D gene: -; CDR3 protein: CASGLGRGTEAFF; CDR3 DNA: TGTGCTAGTGGTTTGGGTCGGGGAACTGAAGCTTTCTTT
J gene: TRBJ1-5; clone size: -; V gene: TRBV6-2/TRBV6-3; D gene: TRBD1; CDR3 protein: CASSTGTGPHSNQPQHF; CDR3 DNA: TGTGCCAGCAGTACCGGGACAGGGCCTCATAGCAATCAGCCCCAGCATTTT
J gene: TRBJ2-3; clone size: -; V gene: TRBV20-1; D gene: TRBD2; CDR3 protein: CSATKTSGSDTDTQYF; CDR3 DNA: TGCAGTGCTACAAAGACTAGCGGGAGCGACACAGATACGCAGTATTTT
J gene: TRBJ2-7; clone size: -; V gene: TRBV6-2/TRBV6-3; D gene: TRBD1; CDR3 protein: CASRFGTERDEQYF; CDR3 DNA: TGTGCCAGCAGATTCGGGACAGAAAGGGACGAGCAGTACTTC
J gene: TRBJ2-5; clone size: few; V gene: TRBV7-9; D gene: TRBD2; CDR3 protein: CASSIAGQETQYF; CDR3 DNA: TGTGCCAGCAGCATAGCGGGACAAGAGACCCAGTACTTC